Listed below are T cell receptor beta chains from one sample, sequenced in a study of blood T cell repertoires in COVID-19. Profiled with immunoSEQ multiplex PCR; TCRdb holds only in-frame clones, not every one. Of 180,000 or so clones detected, about four fifths appear once; the ten largest clones hold approximately 10%. What was sequenced was PBMCs or T cells enriched from blood (not recorded which). The receptors were sampled from a man aged 45-60 years who had recovered from COVID-19. Both conserved end residues are part of each CDR3. D genes are given only for firm matches. A row's size may be missing; if present it is once, few, many or a size class.

CDR3nt,CDR3aa,len,j_gene,d_gene,v_gene,abundance
TGCGCCAGCAGCCGGACAGGGGGCGCATACACTGAAGCTTTCTTT,CASSRTGGAYTEAFF,15,TRBJ1-1,TRBD1,TRBV5-1,NA
TGTGCCAGCAGTGAATACCCCATGCGGGAAGCTTTCTTT,CASSEYPMREAFF,13,TRBJ1-1,NA,TRBV25-1,NA
TGTGCCAGCAGAACAGGGTCAGGAAACACCATATATTTT,CASRTGSGNTIYF,13,TRBJ1-3,NA,TRBV6-5,NA
TGTGCCAGCAGCTTAATTGGGGAGGAGCAGTTCTTC,CASSLIGEEQFF,12,TRBJ2-1,NA,TRBV7-6,NA
TGTGCCATCGCCGGGACTAGCGGGAGCTCCTTCTCCGGGGAGCTGTTTTTT,CAIAGTSGSSFSGELFF,17,TRBJ2-2,TRBD2,TRBV2,NA
TGTGCCAGCGACGGGACAGGGTTTAAGGTCACCTTC,CASDGTGFKVTF,12,TRBJ1-2,TRBD1,TRBV12-3/TRBV12-4,NA
TGTGCCAGTAGTATCTGGGACAGGGTGCCTCCTGAAGCTTTCTTT,CASSIWDRVPPEAFF,15,TRBJ1-1,TRBD1,TRBV19,NA
TGTGCCAGCAGTTTGAACCCTAGATCACCCCTCCACTTT,CASSLNPRSPLHF,13,TRBJ1-6,NA,TRBV27,few
TGTGCCAGCAGCCGGAGGAGTCTACGGATGAGCTCCTATAATTCACCCCTCCACTTT,CASSRRSLRMSSYNSPLHF,19,TRBJ1-6,NA,TRBV7-2,NA
TGTGCCAGCAGTGAAAATTCAGGGCGCAATCAGCCCCAGCATTTT,CASSENSGRNQPQHF,15,TRBJ1-5,NA,TRBV2,once
TGTGCCAGCAGTCCTCCGGGGACAGGGGCCTACGAGCAGTACTTC,CASSPPGTGAYEQYF,15,TRBJ2-7,TRBD1,TRBV28,NA
TGTGCTAGCCGTCTGAGGGACAAATTAGCCAAAAACATTCAGTACTTC,CASRLRDKLAKNIQYF,16,TRBJ2-4,NA,TRBV7-7,NA
TGTGCCAGTAGGAGGGACAACCAGTGGAACACTGAAGCTTTCTTT,CASRRDNQWNTEAFF,15,TRBJ1-1,NA,TRBV19,NA
TGTGCCAGCAGCTCTAACAGGGTTTCGAGAAACACCATATATTTT,CASSSNRVSRNTIYF,15,TRBJ1-3,NA,TRBV7-6,NA
TGTGCCAGCAGAATGGGGGCTTGGTACGAGCAGTACTTC,CASRMGAWYEQYF,13,TRBJ2-7,NA,TRBV12-3/TRBV12-4,NA
TGTGCCACCAGTGTAGGCAGGGCGAACACCGGGGAGCTGTTTTTT,CATSVGRANTGELFF,15,TRBJ2-2,NA,TRBV24-1,once
TGTGCCAGCAGTTCGGGACAGATGGAGACCCAGTACTTC,CASSSGQMETQYF,13,TRBJ2-5,TRBD1,TRBV28,NA
TGCGCCAGCAAGACACTAGCGGGAGAATGGGGCACCGGGGAGCTGTTTTTT,CASKTLAGEWGTGELFF,17,TRBJ2-2,TRBD2,TRBV5-1,NA
TGTGCTAGTGGTTTGGTCTCAGTCGCCTACGAGCAGTACTTC,CASGLVSVAYEQYF,14,TRBJ2-7,NA,TRBV12-5,once
TGTGCCAGTAGTATGGGGCAGGGGGCTTCGGAGACCCAGTACTTC,CASSMGQGASETQYF,15,TRBJ2-5,TRBD1,TRBV19,NA
TGTGCCAGCAGACCCCAGGGAAAGAGACCTAGCAATCAGCCCCAGCATTTT,CASRPQGKRPSNQPQHF,17,TRBJ1-5,NA,TRBV28,NA